Following are 23 T cell receptor beta chains from one sample sequenced in a study of cytomegalovirus exposure and HLA in healthy donors. Vbeta (60) and Jbeta (13) primers were used in the PCR. Here immunoSEQ multiplex PCR was the method, and the copy in TCRdb shows in-frame clones only, minus some. The table for this sample gives 100,000 to 150,000 clones. The sample comprised PBMCs. The receptors stem from a woman aged 40 to 50 in good health and CMV-seropositive.

The chain combines TRBV27 with TRBJ1-2; D possibly corresponds to TRBD1 (5 bases). Per germline, CDR1 MNHEY and CDR2 SMNVEV (reference sequence). The CDR3 loop spans 14 amino acids. Trimming stripped 3 bases from V and 3 bases from J, with 11 bases between. The DNA for the CDR3 is TGTGCCAGCAGTTTGGGCAGGGATTACTATGGCTACACCTTC. Translation gives CASSLGRDYYGYTF.

The chain uses TRBV30 and TRBJ2-7; 9 bases align to TRBD1. Germline values: CDR1 GTSNPN, CDR2 SVGIG (reference sequence). V lost 0 bases to trimming and J lost 2 bases; unmatched junction nucleotides: 2. The CDR3 contains 14 residues. The CDR3 region is CAWSVGTGPYEQYF. DNA for the CDR3: TGTGCCTGGAGTGTAGGGACAGGGCCCTACGAGCAGTACTTC. Full variable domain (remainder filled in from reference TRBV30 and TRBJ2-7): SQTIHQWPATLVQPVGSPLSLECTVEGTSNPNLYWYRQAAGRGLQLLFYSVGIGQISSEVPQNLSASRPQDRQFILSSKKLLLSDSGFYLCAWSVGTGPYEQYFGPGTRLTVT.

V usage is TRBV28 and J usage is TRBJ2-7; the match to TRBD1 covers 8 bases. The germline gives CDR1 MDHEN, CDR2 SYDVKM. The CDR3 is 19 residues long. The J segment lost 0 bases and the V segment lost 5 bases, leaving 18 bases of the junction unmatched. The CDR3 region is CASSPAGSWDRPNSYEQYF. The CDR3 coding sequence is TGTGCCAGCAGTCCAGCCGGGAGTTGGGACAGGCCTAACTCCTACGAGCAGTACTTC.

V is TRBV2 and J is TRBJ2-4, with 9 bases aligning to TRBD1. The CDR3 runs to 16 residues. Germline V gene sequence: CDR1 SNHLY, CDR2 FYNNEI. V trimming: 1 base; J trimming: 7 bases; junction bases outside the gene matches: 8. The CDR3 here is CASSEEGTGGVNIQYF. The CDR3 DNA follows: TGTGCCAGCAGTGAAGAAGGTACAGGGGGCGTCAACATTCAGTACTTC.

The chain is built from TRBV25-1 and TRBJ1-2, with unresolved D. The CDR3 loop spans 16 amino acids. Germline loops: CDR1 MGHDK, CDR2 SYGVNS. The germline V and J ends were trimmed by 2 bases and 1 base, with 14 bases remaining between them. In nucleotides, the CDR3 is TGTGCCAGCAGTGAAACGGGAGGGAGGAGTAACTATGGCTACACCTTC. This codes for CASSETGGRSNYGYTF.

The rearrangement uses TRBV30 and TRBJ2-1; 14 positions match TRBD2. Losses at the gene ends were 0 bases for V and 8 bases for J; bases not matched to a gene: 6. Germline assignment: CDR1 GTSNPN and CDR2 SVGIG (reference sequence). The CDR3 runs 16 residues. The CDR3: CAWSVGTSGRLDEQFF. The CDR3, as DNA: TGTGCCTGGAGTGTTGGGACTAGCGGGAGATTAGATGAGCAGTTCTTC.

The chain recombines TRBV14 with TRBJ1-1; 11 nucleotides match TRBD1. From germline, CDR1 is SGHDN and CDR2 FVKESK. CDR3 size: 15 residues. Trimming removed 2 bases from V and 6 bases from J; junction bases left unmatched: 5. The CDR3 region has the DNA TGTGCCAGCAGCCAAAGGGACAGGGGGTCCGCTGAAGCTTTCTTT. The encoded protein is CASSQRDRGSAEAFF.

The chain links TRBV7-8 to TRBJ2-7, with TRBD2 identical over 7 bases. The CDR3 has 15 residues. In germline, CDR1 is SGHVS, CDR2 FQNEAQ. V lost 6 bases and J lost 0; bases outside the gene matches: 8. The CDR3 spells CASRSSGLFSYEQYF. CDR3 nucleotides: TGTGCCAGCAGATCTAGCGGCCTCTTCTCCTACGAGCAGTACTTC.

The rearrangement links TRBV7-2 to TRBJ2-3, with D maybe TRBD1 (7 bases). This CDR3 is built from 15 residues. Germline lookup yields CDR1 SGHTA and CDR2 FQGNSA. V lost 1 base and J 11 bases, leaving 19 bases between the germline ends. CDR3 bases: TGTGCCAGCAGCTTAGATCGGAGGGGGCCCCGGGGGCAGTATTTT. Translated: CASSLDRRGPRGQYF.

This chain links TRBV27 with TRBJ2-2, with 10 bases fitting TRBD2. The CDR3 consists of 15 residues. From germline, CDR1 is MNHEY and CDR2 SMNVEV (reference sequence). V gave up 8 bases and J gave up 6 bases; unmatched junction bases: 9. CDR3 coding DNA: TGTGCCAGCGTCTGGACTAGCGGTGGTCCCGGGGAGCTGTTTTTT. Translation: CASVWTSGGPGELFF.

The chain uses TRBV6-4 and TRBJ2-3; 10 bases fit TRBD1. The CDR3 consists of 13 residues. V lost 5 bases and J lost 9; bases outside the gene matches: 5. Germline CDR1 is MRHNA and CDR2 is SNTAGT. The CDR3 nucleotides are TGTGCCAGCAGTCCCGGACAGGGGGAGACGCAGTATTTT. The encoded protein is CASSPGQGETQYF.

The V call is TRBV5-5, the J call TRBJ1-1; 8 positions agree with TRBD1. The CDR3 loop spans 13 amino acids. The V gene end was trimmed by 4 bases and the J gene end by 5 bases; junction bases not matched to a gene: 4. From germline, CDR1 is SGHKS and CDR2 YYEKEE (reference sequence). The CDR3 DNA reads TGTGCCAGCAGCACGGACAGGGTAACTGAAGCTTTCTTT. Residues: CASSTDRVTEAFF.

The chain joins TRBV27 to TRBJ2-7; D is uncertain. The V and J ends lost 5 bases and 3 bases respectively, with 11 bases between them. The CDR3 has 13 residues. In germline, CDR1 is MNHEY, CDR2 SMNVEV (reference sequence). The CDR3 nucleotides are TGTGCCAGCAGTGTACATCCCATCTACGAGCAGTACTTC. Its translation is CASSVHPIYEQYF.

The chain carries TRBV6-1 and TRBJ1-1; D may be TRBD1 (5 bases). This CDR3 is built from 12 residues. Germline loops: CDR1 MNHNS, CDR2 SASEGT. Trimming took off 6 bases at V and 4 bases at J, with 9 bases between the two ends. The DNA of the CDR3 is TGTGCCAGCAGGGAGGGACGCACTGAAGCTTTCTTT. Protein: CASREGRTEAFF.

The chain has TRBV4-3 and TRBJ2-2, with D maybe TRBD2 (5 bases). Trimming left V 4 bases short and J 7 bases short, with 19 bases between. From germline, CDR1 is LGHNA and CDR2 YSLEER. The CDR3 runs to 16 residues. CDR3 nucleotide sequence: TGCGCCAGCAGCCTAGTCCCGGACTCTTTGGGCGGGGAGCTGTTTTTT. It specifies CASSLVPDSLGGELFF.

The DNA for the CDR3 is TGTGCCAGCAGCTCCCAACCTACTAGCGGGTTAGGAAATGAGCAGTTCTTC. It translates to CASSSQPTSGLGNEQFF. The chain combines TRBV5-5 with TRBJ2-1, with 9 bases fitting TRBD2. Germline CDR1 is SGHKS and CDR2 is YYEKEE (reference sequence). The CDR3 has 17 residues. The J segment lost 7 bases and the V segment lost 3 bases, leaving 14 bases of the junction unmatched.

The CDR3 loop is CAISILAVSSYNEQFF. CDR3 bases: TGTGCCATCAGTATTCTAGCGGTTAGCTCCTACAATGAGCAGTTCTTC. The chain employs TRBV10-3 and TRBJ2-1; 7 positions agree with TRBD2. J lost 0 bases, V lost 5 bases, and 7 bases had no gene match. CDR1 is ENHRY and CDR2 is SYGVKD in the germline V gene. This CDR3 region has 16 residues.

The chain combines TRBV7-9 with TRBJ2-1; TRBD1 agrees at 8 bases. After removal of 3 bases from V and 8 bases from J, the junction contained 3 bases not matched to a gene. There are 13 residues in the CDR3. Germline values: CDR1 SEHNR, CDR2 FQNEAQ (reference sequence). The CDR3 protein is CASSFDRGDEQFF. CDR3 in DNA: TGTGCCAGCAGCTTTGACAGGGGCGATGAGCAGTTCTTC.

CDR3 residues: CASSRSGYGYTF. In DNA form, the CDR3 reads TGTGCCAGCAGCCGGTCCGGCTATGGCTACACCTTC. V and J are TRBV16 and TRBJ1-2; no definite D call. The V end lost 4 bases, the J end lost 4 bases, and 7 bases lay between the germline ends. The length of the CDR3 is 12 residues. Germline CDR1 and CDR2: KGHSY and FQNENV.

The V and J genes are TRBV14 and TRBJ1-2; D possibly corresponds to TRBD1 (6 bases). The CDR3 sequence is 13 residues long. The V and J ends lost 3 bases and 4 bases respectively, with 9 bases between them. Germline CDR1 and CDR2: SGHDN and FVKESK. DNA for the CDR3: TGTGCCAGCAGCCAGGACAGTTCCTATGGCTACACCTTC. Amino acid sequence: CASSQDSSYGYTF. Complete variable domain (other parts from reference TRBV14 and TRBJ1-2): EAGVTQFPSHSVIEKGQTVTLRCDPISGHDNLYWYRRVMGKEIKFLLHFVKESKQDESGMPNNRFLAERTGGTYSTLKVQPAELEDSGVYFCASSQDSSYGYTFGSGTRLTVV.

V gene TRBV5-1 combines with J gene TRBJ2-5; 10 bases match TRBD1. The CDR3 spans 15 residues. Germline values: CDR1 SGHRS, CDR2 YFSETQ. V trimming: 4 bases; J trimming: 5 bases; junction bases outside the gene matches: 8. CDR3 in amino acids: CASSEGTGVLETQYF. The CDR3 DNA is TGCGCCAGCAGCGAAGGGACAGGGGTTCTGGAGACCCAGTACTTC.

This chain uses TRBV29-1 with TRBJ2-1, with 12 bases that match TRBD2. CDR3 size: 16 residues. The germline V gene has CDR1 SQVTM and CDR2 ANQGSEA. V shed 4 bases and J 6 bases; nucleotides not matched to a gene: 10. The CDR3, as DNA: TGCAGCGTTGGCCGAGCTAGCGGGAGGGGAGGCAATGAGCAGTTCTTC. Residues: CSVGRASGRGGNEQFF.

The gene calls are TRBV27 and TRBJ2-7; possibly TRBD1 for D (7 bases). V was cut by 11 bases and J by 1 base, with 21 bases left in between. The CDR3 sequence is 15 residues long. CDR1 MNHEY and CDR2 SMNVEV come from the germline V gene (reference sequence). CDR3 sequence (DNA): TGTGCCTCCTCAGCAGGGGGGCCGCCTTCCTACGAGCAGTACTTC. This encodes CASSAGGPPSYEQYF.